The following is a T cell receptor (beta chain) sequence with its context. Antigen unknown. The CDR3 consists of 15 residues. The V gene lost 2 bases and the J gene lost 4 bases, with 11 bases spanning the gap. Per the germline V gene, CDR1 is LNHDA and CDR2 is SQIVND (reference sequence). This entry is derived from a study of cytotoxic CD8 clonotypes in ibrutinib-treated CLL. Profiled with immunoSEQ multiplex PCR; TCRdb holds only in-frame clones, not every one. The table shows 300,000 or so clones, with approximately 67% occurring only once. Study-wide points: Pretreatment clonality was elevated relative to age-matched healthy donors and paralleled circulating CD8+ T-cell counts.

V gene TRBV19 combines with J gene TRBJ2-2; D possibly uses TRBD1 or TRBD2 (6 bases each). The sequence derives from a human donor with chronic lymphocytic leukemia. The sample here was PBMCs, taken after 36 months of ibrutinib treatment. CDR3 region: CASSISGALTGELFF. The CDR3 nucleotides read TGTGCCAGTAGTATATCGGGGGCCCTCACCGGGGAGCTGTTTTTT. The full variable domain, in which reference TRBV19 and TRBJ2-2 provide the parts outside the CDR3, is DGGITQSPKYLFRKEGQNVTLSCEQNLNHDAMYWYRQDPGQGLRLIYYSQIVNDFQKGDIAEGYSVSREKKESFPLTVTSAQKNPTAFYLCASSISGALTGELFFGEGSRLTVL.